This TCR beta chain derives from a study of cytomegalovirus exposure and HLA in healthy donors. Notes on this clone: What it recognizes is unknown.

The CDR3 has 14 amino acids. V lost 4 bases to trimming and J lost 3 bases, with 11 bases between them. The germline gives CDR1 SGHDT, CDR2 YYEEEE. Use of 60 Vbeta and 13 Jbeta primers characterized the PCR. Some clones are missing from TCRdb's copy, which holds only in-frame ones; the method was immunoSEQ multiplex PCR. The data hold 130,000 to 150,000 clones, with about 80% observed a single time. Whole-study findings and limits: Reportedly, cytomegalovirus status was diagnosed with high sensitivity and specificity. The study designated 150 or so TCR beta chains cytomegalovirus-associated.

The clonotype comes from a man aged 40-49 years in good health and CMV-seropositive. The sequenced sample was PBMCs. The rearrangement joins TRBV5-6 to TRBJ2-1; TRBD2 is a possible D gene (5 bases). The CDR3, as DNA: TGTGCCAGCAGCCGTTGGGAGAGCTACAATGAGCAGTTCTTC. It encodes CASSRWESYNEQFF.